Listed here is a single T cell receptor beta chain. Its antigen is unidentified. All sorted populations exceeded 95% purity. This entry belongs to a study of beta chain features in type 1 diabetes. Across the study: In all, about 110 million sorted cells from all samples were analyzed. The study, taken as a whole, reports: In the patient group, naive, central memory and Treg TCRB repertoires seemed more alike than in the healthy donor group. Among all four CD4+ subsets, Type 1 diabetes patients had TCRB CDR3s that were moderately but significantly shorter.

All of the isolated RNA was reverse transcribed, so expressed TCRB transcripts were sequenced. Some clones are missing from TCRdb's copy, which holds only in-frame ones; the method was immunoSEQ multiplex PCR. This table has roughly 280,000 clones, approximately 25% appearing once. The sequenced sample consisted of naive CD4+ T cells from blood. The TCR was taken from a woman aged 25-40 years with type 1 diabetes.

CDR3 nucleotides: TGTGCCAGCAGCTTGGGGCAGGCTGGGGCCAACGTCCTGACTTTC. Protein sequence: CASSLGQAGANVLTF. The chain recombines TRBV5-4 with TRBJ2-6; D call uncertain. Germline V gene sequence: CDR1 SGHNT, CDR2 YYREEE (reference sequence). The CDR3 is 15 amino acids. Between the trimmed V and J ends, which lost 0 bases and 2 bases, there was a span of 6 bases.